This entry lists 31 T cell receptor beta chains sequenced from one sample in a study of technical replicates of blood from a handful of donors. Produced via immunoSEQ multiplex PCR; TCRdb's table is partial and in-frame only. Seen here are tens of thousands of clones, roughly 90% observed once, and the top ten hold 0.4% to 0.5%. The sequenced material came from T cells isolated from PBMCs. The receptor source for this set is a human donor in good health.

This chain uses TRBV28 with TRBJ1-5, with D perhaps TRBD1 (6 bases). Germline V CDR1 and CDR2: MDHEN, SYDVKM. This CDR3 region has 16 residues. Trimming shortened V by 3 bases and J by 2 bases, and 14 bases separated the two germline ends. Here the CDR3 reads CASSFAKQGRNQPQHF. In nucleotides, the CDR3 is TGTGCCAGCAGTTTCGCAAAACAGGGCCGCAATCAGCCCCAGCATTTT.

The J gene is TRBJ1-5, the V gene TRBV27; D is perhaps TRBD1 (5 bases). Trimming took off 4 bases at V and 4 bases at J, with 8 bases between the two ends. This CDR3 region has 13 residues. CDR1 and CDR2 from the germline V gene are MNHEY and SMNVEV (reference sequence). The CDR3 protein is CASSSTANQPQHF. The CDR3 coding sequence is TGTGCCAGCAGTTCGACAGCAAATCAGCCCCAGCATTTT.

V is TRBV27 and J is TRBJ2-1; TRBD2 agrees at 13 bases. The trim removed 5 bases at V and 8 bases at J, leaving 9 bases unmatched. The CDR3 totals 16 residues. Germline V gene sequence: CDR1 MNHEY, CDR2 SMNVEV (reference sequence). CDR3 coding DNA: TGTGCCAGCAGTCCTGCCCCGGGACTAGCGGGATATGAGCAGTTCTTC. It codes for CASSPAPGLAGYEQFF.

V usage is TRBV4-2 and J usage is TRBJ1-2; no definite D call. In germline, CDR1 is LGHNA, CDR2 YNFKEQ. Trimming took 4 bases from V and 0 from J, leaving 12 bases between them. The CDR3 spans 15 residues. CDR3 loop: CASSPADGTNYGYTF. In DNA form, the CDR3 reads TGTGCCAGCAGCCCAGCGGACGGAACTAACTATGGCTACACCTTC.

The rearrangement links TRBV30 to TRBJ1-5; 11 bases agree with TRBD1. Trimming at V came to 5 bases and at J to 4 bases, leaving 4 bases not matched to a gene. Germline V CDR1 and CDR2: GTSNPN, SVGIG (reference sequence). The CDR3 runs to 14 residues. Here the CDR3 DNA reads TGTGCCTGGTCCCGGGACAGGGGGAATCAGCCCCAGCATTTT. Translation: CAWSRDRGNQPQHF. Combining the CDR3 with reference TRBV30 and TRBJ1-5 gives the whole variable domain SQTIHQWPATLVQPVGSPLSLECTVEGTSNPNLYWYRQAAGRGLQLLFYSVGIGQISSEVPQNLSASRPQDRQFILSSKKLLLSDSGFYLCAWSRDRGNQPQHFGDGTRLSIL.

This clone was seen a handful of times. The chain has TRBV18 and TRBJ2-7; D is possibly TRBD1 (6 bases). Germline V gives CDR1 KGHSH, CDR2 LQKENI. V lost 5 bases and J lost 1, with 12 bases in between. CDR3 length equals 14 residues. CDR3 in amino acids: CASSTTGLSYEQYF. The CDR3 DNA sequence: TGTGCCAGCTCAACGACAGGCTTATCCTACGAGCAGTACTTC.

This rearrangement joins TRBV19 to TRBJ1-1; 9 bases fit TRBD1. Germline V gene lookup returns CDR1 LNHDA and CDR2 SQIVND (reference sequence). The CDR3 is 14 amino acids. With V trimmed by 5 bases and J by 4 bases, 5 bases remained unmatched. Here the CDR3 reads CASSYGTGITEAFF. CDR3 sequence (DNA): TGTGCCAGTAGTTACGGGACAGGGATCACTGAAGCTTTCTTT.

The chain joins TRBV7-8 to TRBJ2-1; TRBD1 agrees at 9 bases. V gave up 6 bases and J gave up 5 bases; unmatched junction bases: 5. The CDR3 runs to 14 residues. CDR1 and CDR2 from the germline V gene are SGHVS and FQNEAQ. The CDR3 nucleotides read TGTGCCAGCAGGAGAGACAGGGGGAACAATGAGCAGTTCTTC. This translates into CASRRDRGNNEQFF.

The rearrangement joins TRBV11-2 to TRBJ2-5, with D possibly being TRBD2 (6 bases). Germline-derived CDR1 and CDR2 are SGHAT and FQNNGV. V gave up 1 base and J gave up 5 bases, with 11 bases separating them. The CDR3 runs 14 residues. This chain's CDR3 is CASSLGRGGETQYF. In DNA form, the CDR3 reads TGTGCCAGCAGCTTAGGGAGAGGAGGGGAGACCCAGTACTTC.

The chain combines TRBV29-1 with TRBJ2-2, with D possibly matching TRBD2 (5 bases). Trimming removed 6 bases from V and 6 bases from J, with 17 bases in between. The CDR3 is made up of 14 amino acids. In germline, CDR1 is SQVTM, CDR2 ANQGSEA. CDR3 residues: CSVPILDRSGELFF. The CDR3 DNA reads TGCAGCGTGCCGATACTAGATCGGTCCGGGGAGCTGTTTTTT.

The gene calls are TRBV6-5 and TRBJ1-4; weak D call: TRBD1 (6 bases). V lost 6 bases, J lost 8 bases, and 16 bases lay in between. This CDR3 has 14 amino acids. Germline CDR1 reads MNHEY; CDR2 reads SVGAGI. The CDR3 region is CASSRRGNLEKLFF. The CDR3, as DNA: TGTGCCAGCAGCCGCAGGGGAAATCTCGAAAAACTGTTTTTT.

Note on this clone: The identical CDR3 is also encoded by other nucleotide sequences in the sample. The chain uses TRBV4-2 and TRBJ2-7; 10 bases agree with TRBD2. This CDR3 is built from 14 residues. CDR1 is LGHNA and CDR2 is YNFKEQ in the germline V gene. The J segment lost 0 bases and the V segment lost 6 bases, leaving 2 bases of the junction unmatched. CDR3 DNA sequence: TGTGCCAGCAGTGCTAGCGGGAGCTCCTACGAGCAGTACTTC. Translation: CASSASGSSYEQYF.

The chain uses TRBV7-9 and TRBJ1-1; D is ambiguous. CDR1 is SEHNR and CDR2 is FQNEAQ in the germline V gene (reference sequence). Trimming took off 7 bases at V and 1 base at J, with 10 bases between the two ends. The CDR3 has 13 residues. The CDR3 DNA reads TGTGCCAGCAAAGCGACGGGGAACACTGAAGCTTTCTTT. Translating it yields CASKATGNTEAFF.

For the CDR3, the DNA is TGTGCCAGCTCACCATTGGGGGAGACAGGGGTTACCAATGAGCAGTTCTTC. This encodes CASSPLGETGVTNEQFF. The V gene is TRBV18, the J gene TRBJ2-1; 8 bases are a match to TRBD1. Germline loops: CDR1 KGHSH, CDR2 LQKENI. The trim removed 2 bases at V and 6 bases at J, leaving 12 bases unmatched. The CDR3 is 17 residues long.

This sequence joins TRBV6-5 and TRBJ1-5; D perhaps matches TRBD1 (5 bases). This CDR3 has 14 amino acids. Germline V gene data show CDR1 as MNHEY and CDR2 as SVGAGI. V was clipped by 6 bases and J by 5 bases, with 14 bases between them. The CDR3 region has the DNA TGTGCCAGCAGCCGGACACCTTTTCATCAGCCCCAGCATTTT. Its protein is CASSRTPFHQPQHF.

The chain links TRBV14 to TRBJ1-2, with 8 bases matching TRBD1. The V gene end was trimmed by 6 bases and the J gene end by 6 bases; junction bases not matched to a gene: 6. In germline, CDR1 is SGHDN, CDR2 FVKESK. This CDR3 region has 13 residues. This CDR3 is CASRKTGEDGYTF. The CDR3 DNA reads as TGTGCCAGCAGAAAGACAGGGGAAGATGGCTACACCTTC.

The V gene is TRBV9, the J gene TRBJ2-3; 8 nucleotides line up with TRBD1. CDR1 is SGDLS and CDR2 is YYNGEE in the germline V gene. The CDR3 is 15 residues long. The J segment lost 4 bases and the V segment lost 3 bases, leaving 7 bases of the junction unmatched. The CDR3 DNA reads TGTGCCAGCAGCGAGACAGGGGCTCACTCAGATACGCAGTATTTT. The encoded protein is CASSETGAHSDTQYF.

The V and J genes are TRBV28 and TRBJ2-7; a possible D gene is TRBD1 (6 bases). The germline V and J ends were trimmed by 4 bases and 2 bases, with 12 bases remaining between them. The CDR3 spans 14 residues. CDR1 is MDHEN and CDR2 is SYDVKM in the germline V gene. The DNA of the CDR3 is TGTGCCAGCAGTTCCGGGACACTAACCTACGAGCAGTACTTC. Its protein is CASSSGTLTYEQYF.

The V gene is TRBV6-5, the J gene TRBJ2-5; weak D call: TRBD2 (5 bases). V dropped 2 bases and J dropped 5 bases, with 12 bases sitting between them. The CDR3 consists of 14 residues. Looked up from germline, CDR1 is MNHEY and CDR2 is SVGAGI. The CDR3 loop is CASSYPSGIETQYF. The CDR3 coding sequence is TGTGCCAGCAGTTACCCCAGCGGTATCGAGACCCAGTACTTC.

The chain employs TRBV9 and TRBJ2-5, with 7 bases identical to TRBD2. Germline CDR1 and CDR2: SGDLS and YYNGEE. After removal of 5 bases from V and 5 bases from J, the junction contained 12 bases not matched to a gene. This CDR3 has 15 amino acids. The CDR3 spells CASSGGEARWETQYF. In DNA, the CDR3 is TGTGCCAGCAGTGGGGGGGAGGCCCGTTGGGAGACCCAGTACTTC.

The chain couples TRBV7-3 to TRBJ2-7; 11 nucleotides line up with TRBD2. V lost 3 bases, J lost 2 bases, and 0 bases stayed unmatched. The CDR3 has 14 amino acids. CDR1 and CDR2 from the germline V gene are SGHTA and FQGTGA. CDR3 bases: TGTGCCAGCAGCTTTAGCGGGAGGGCCTACGAGCAGTACTTC. Encoded protein: CASSFSGRAYEQYF.

The CDR3 DNA follows: TGTGCCAGTAGTATAGGAACAGACTATAGCAATCAGCCCCAGCATTTT. Protein: CASSIGTDYSNQPQHF. The chain couples TRBV19 to TRBJ1-5; D is uncertain. The germline gives CDR1 LNHDA, CDR2 SQIVND (reference sequence). Deletions cut 1 base from V and 0 bases from J, with 10 bases between. The CDR3 spans 16 residues.

The chain has TRBV19 and TRBJ2-6, with TRBD1 matching over 9 bases. The V segment lost 5 bases and the J segment 2 bases; nucleotides outside the gene matches: 7. The CDR3 extends over 17 amino acids. The germline gives CDR1 LNHDA, CDR2 SQIVND (reference sequence). For the CDR3, the DNA is TGTGCCAGTAGTGCCCACAGGGGGCGGGCTGGGGCCAACGTCCTGACTTTC. Its translation: CASSAHRGRAGANVLTF.

The chain joins TRBV11-3 to TRBJ2-7, with D uncertain. The CDR3 has 13 residues. V lost 3 bases and J 3 bases, leaving 9 bases between the germline ends. Per the germline V gene, CDR1 is SGHNT and CDR2 is YENEEA. This CDR3 reads CASSLYSYYEQYF. In DNA form, the CDR3 reads TGTGCCAGCAGCTTGTATTCCTACTACGAGCAGTACTTC.

Only a few counts were recorded for this clone. This rearrangement joins TRBV6-5 to TRBJ1-1; the D gene is possibly TRBD1 (6 bases). The CDR3 length is 15 residues. V shed 0 bases and J shed 7 bases, with 15 bases lying between them. Looked up from germline, CDR1 is MNHEY and CDR2 is SVGAGI. The CDR3 DNA reads TGTGCCAGCAGTTACTCGACCCAGGGGACGGATGAAGCTTTCTTT. This codes for CASSYSTQGTDEAFF.

This chain connects TRBV19 to TRBJ1-5; D unclear. The CDR3 sequence is 14 residues long. Germline loops: CDR1 LNHDA, CDR2 SQIVND (reference sequence). V was clipped by 3 bases and J by 4 bases, with 10 bases between them. The CDR3 DNA is TGTGCCAGTAGTATTGCAGGCAGGAATCAGCCCCAGCATTTT. Translated, it gives CASSIAGRNQPQHF.

The chain combines TRBV11-2 with TRBJ2-1; 11 bases fit TRBD2. V lost 5 bases to trimming and J lost 7 bases; unmatched junction nucleotides: 13. CDR1 and CDR2 from the germline V gene are SGHAT and FQNNGV. The CDR3 is 17 residues long. In nucleotides, the CDR3 is TGTGCCAGCAGCCCCAGACTAGCGGGAAAGGAGAAAAATGAGCAGTTCTTC. Translation gives CASSPRLAGKEKNEQFF. The variable domain in full, with the rest retrieved from reference TRBV11-2 and TRBJ2-1, is EAGVAQSPRYKIIEKRQSVAFWCNPISGHATLYWYQQILGQGPKLLIQFQNNGVVDDSQLPKDRFSAERLKGVDSTLKIQPAKLEDSAVYLCASSPRLAGKEKNEQFFGPGTRLTVL.

This chain connects TRBV6-5 to TRBJ1-1, with 7 bases fitting TRBD1. V lost 6 bases and J lost 4; bases outside the gene matches: 5. The length of the CDR3 is 13 residues. Germline values: CDR1 MNHEY, CDR2 SVGAGI. CDR3 DNA sequence: TGTGCCAGCAGGGCAGGGGGTAGCACTGAAGCTTTCTTT. This encodes CASRAGGSTEAFF.

The chain is built from TRBV28 and TRBJ1-5; tentatively, D is TRBD1 (5 bases). The CDR3 loop spans 16 amino acids. From germline, CDR1 is MDHEN and CDR2 SYDVKM. Trimming stripped 5 bases from V and 7 bases from J, with 21 bases between. CDR3 in DNA: TGTGCCAGCAGTCCGCTAAGGGGAGGGGTGGGACAGCCCCAGCATTTT. It yields the protein CASSPLRGGVGQPQHF.

The V call is TRBV9, the J call TRBJ1-3; D ambiguous. V lost 2 bases and J 4 bases, leaving 7 bases between the germline ends. This CDR3 is 13 amino acids long. From germline, CDR1 is SGDLS and CDR2 YYNGEE. The CDR3 DNA reads as TGTGCCAGCAGCGTCAAATCCGGAAACACCATATATTTT. The encoded protein is CASSVKSGNTIYF.

The rearrangement links TRBV10-3 to TRBJ2-5; weak D call: TRBD2 (6 bases). The length of the CDR3 is 14 residues. Trimming cost V 7 bases and J 5 bases, with 17 bases left between them. Per germline, CDR1 ENHRY and CDR2 SYGVKD. The CDR3 here is CAITGDSRGETQYF. The CDR3 nucleotides read TGTGCCATCACCGGGGACTCCCGGGGGGAGACCCAGTACTTC.